One and the same sample provided the 10 T cell receptor beta chains below, sequenced in a study of read filtering for tumor transcriptome and immune sequencing. Molecular barcoded adaptors covering alpha/delta and beta/gamma chains were used on 400 to 450 ng RNA. TCRdb processed the reads anew with MiXCR; each CDR3 protein has one entry. The sample records 20,000 or so distinct CDR3 sequences, 20% to 25% being singletons. Sequencing was performed on a population of CD138-negative cells sorted from bone marrow. These TCRs come from a donor at least 40 years old with multiple myeloma.

This chain connects TRBV7-9 to TRBJ1-2, with a tentative D call TRBD1 (6 bases). The CDR3 extends over 12 amino acids. CDR1 and CDR2 from the germline V gene are SEHNR and FQNEAQ (reference sequence). With 3 bases removed from V and 12 bases from J, the gap between germline ends came to 14 bases. The CDR3 region is CASSFRRDTHTF. The CDR3 DNA sequence: TGTGCCAGCAGCTTCCGGCGGGACACGCACACCTTC. The full variable domain, its missing parts supplied by reference TRBV7-9 and TRBJ1-2, is DTGVSQNPRHKITKRGQNVTFRCDPISEHNRLYWYRQTLGQGPEFLTYFQNEAQLEKSRLLSDRFSAERPKGSFSTLEIQRTEQGDSAMYLCASSFRRDTHTFGSGTRLTVV.

This clonotype is medium-sized within its sample. CDR3 nucleotide sequence: TGTGCCAGCAGCCACCGGGACAGGAATTACGAGCAGTACTTC. Residues: CASSHRDRNYEQYF. The chain has TRBV7-9 and TRBJ2-7, with TRBD1 identical over 8 bases. CDR1 is SEHNR, CDR2 FQNEAQ, per germline (reference sequence). The V and J ends lost 5 bases and 4 bases, in that order; junction bases with no gene match: 7. This CDR3 has 14 residues.

This clonotype was detected many times. CDR3: CASSATDRGLWETQYF. The CDR3 nucleotides read TGTGCCAGCAGCGCGACGGACAGGGGGCTATGGGAGACCCAGTACTTC. This chain uses TRBV7-9 with TRBJ2-5, with 11 positions matching TRBD1. CDR3 length equals 16 residues. V lost 5 bases, J lost 5 bases, and 10 bases stayed unmatched. Germline-derived CDR1 and CDR2 are SEHNR and FQNEAQ (reference sequence).

This clonotype was observed at least ten times. The rearrangement links TRBV7-9 to TRBJ1-1; D remains ambiguous. The germline V and J ends were trimmed by 1 base and 0 bases, with 12 bases remaining between them. This CDR3 has 16 residues. Germline assignment: CDR1 SEHNR and CDR2 FQNEAQ (reference sequence). CDR3 amino acids: CASSLGGIGVNTEAFF. CDR3 bases: TGTGCCAGCAGCTTAGGAGGGATTGGCGTGAACACTGAAGCTTTCTTT.

This chain connects TRBV21-1 to TRBJ2-3; TRBD1, the D gene given by the table, was not confirmed from the DNA. TRBV21-1 is given as a pseudogene. CDR3 length equals 17 residues. The CDR3 coding sequence is TGTGCCAGCAGCAAAGAGGAGGGTCCGGGAGACACAGATACGCAGTATTTT. Protein: CASSKEEGPGDTDTQYF.

Ten or more counts support this clonotype. The rearrangement links TRBV9 to TRBJ2-6, with D unresolved. V lost 0 bases to trimming and J lost 0 bases, with 7 bases between them. This CDR3 comprises 16 residues. Germline CDR1 and CDR2: SGDLS and YYNGEE. This chain's CDR3 is CASSVDTSSGANVLTF. CDR3 DNA sequence: TGTGCCAGCAGCGTAGATACTTCCTCTGGGGCCAACGTCCTGACTTTC.

The chain joins TRBV6-5 to TRBJ2-3; 9 bases match TRBD2. The junction had 15 bases not matched to a gene; V was cut back by 5 bases and J by 0 bases. The CDR3 is 19 residues long. CDR1 and CDR2 (germline): MNHEY, SVGAGI. CDR3 sequence reads: CASSGLAPRNGFSTDTQYF. CDR3 bases: TGTGCCAGCAGTGGACTAGCGCCCCGAAACGGCTTCAGCACAGATACGCAGTATTTT.

This clonotype was counted at least ten times. The chain recombines TRBV7-8 with TRBJ2-3; D unclear. V lost 7 bases and J lost 6, with 8 bases in between. The CDR3 loop spans 11 amino acids. Germline-derived CDR1 and CDR2 are SGHVS and FQNEAQ. Written as DNA, the CDR3 is TGTGCCAGCACCTTCGCGGATACGCAGTATTTT. It is translated as CASTFADTQYF.

The chain links TRBV7-3 to TRBJ2-3; unclear D gene. Trimming removed 3 bases at V and 1 base at J, with 5 bases between. The germline gives CDR1 SGHTA, CDR2 FQGTGA. The CDR3 extends over 13 amino acids. For the CDR3, the DNA is TGTGCCAGCAGCTTTTCCGGCACAGATACGCAGTATTTT. This encodes CASSFSGTDTQYF.

This clonotype has at least ten counts. The chain couples TRBV7-9 to TRBJ2-1; 10 bases map to TRBD2. The CDR3 consists of 15 residues. Germline V gene data show CDR1 as SEHNR and CDR2 as FQNEAQ (reference sequence). The trim removed 2 bases at V and 3 bases at J, leaving 1 base unmatched. Written as DNA, the CDR3 is TGTGCCAGCAGCTTAAGCGGGGGGGACTACAATGAGCAGTTCTTC. The encoded protein is CASSLSGGDYNEQFF.